These T cell receptor beta chains were read from a single sample in a study of cytomegalovirus exposure and HLA in healthy donors. Assay: immunoSEQ multiplex PCR; the TCRdb copy retains only in-frame clones and omits some. The table records around 76,000 clones, 78% of them present only once. Sequencing input: PBMCs. These receptors all stem from a man aged 35 to 55 in good health and CMV-seronegative. Both conserved end residues are part of each CDR3. The D gene is left open where the match is weak. The listing skips clone size in some rows; elsewhere it reads once, few, many or a size class.

d_gene: TRBD1; abundance: few; j_gene: TRBJ2-2; v_gene: TRBV7-9; CDR3nt: TGTGCCAGCAGGGACAGGGTAAACACCGGGGAGCTGTTTTTT; CDR3aa: CASRDRVNTGELFF
d_gene: -; abundance: -; j_gene: TRBJ1-6; v_gene: TRBV7-3; CDR3nt: TGTGCCAGCAGCCCCGGGACTGAGAATTCACCCCTCCACTTT; CDR3aa: CASSPGTENSPLHF
d_gene: -; abundance: -; j_gene: TRBJ2-7; v_gene: TRBV5-8; CDR3nt: TGTGCCAGCAGCTTGCAGGGGATATCGTCTTCCGAGCAGTACTTC; CDR3aa: CASSLQGISSSEQYF
d_gene: -; abundance: -; j_gene: TRBJ1-4; v_gene: TRBV5-1; CDR3nt: TGCGCCAGCAGCGAGAGGACAGATGCAGGGTTAACTAATGAAAAACTGTTTTTT; CDR3aa: CASSERTDAGLTNEKLFF
d_gene: -; abundance: -; j_gene: TRBJ1-4; v_gene: TRBV6-1; CDR3nt: TGTGCCAGCAGAGAACCGAGGGAGTTTGCAACTAATGAAAAACTGTTTTTT; CDR3aa: CASREPREFATNEKLFF
d_gene: -; abundance: -; j_gene: TRBJ2-6; v_gene: TRBV28; CDR3nt: TGTGCCAGCAGTCTCACGGTTCTCACCGGTGGGGCCAACGTCCTGACTTTC; CDR3aa: CASSLTVLTGGANVLTF
d_gene: TRBD1; abundance: -; j_gene: TRBJ1-4; v_gene: TRBV4-1; CDR3nt: TGCGCCAGCAGCCAAGGGGTCAGGGGGAATGAAAAACTGTTTTTT; CDR3aa: CASSQGVRGNEKLFF
d_gene: -; abundance: -; j_gene: TRBJ2-7; v_gene: TRBV7-9; CDR3nt: TGTGCCAGCAGCTTAGGGGGCGCTAGCTCCTACGAGCAGTACTTC; CDR3aa: CASSLGGASSYEQYF
d_gene: -; abundance: -; j_gene: TRBJ2-5; v_gene: TRBV19; CDR3nt: TGTGCCAGTAGTCTCGGACTGACACAAGAGACCCAGTACTTC; CDR3aa: CASSLGLTQETQYF
d_gene: -; abundance: -; j_gene: TRBJ2-7; v_gene: TRBV10-3; CDR3nt: TGTGCCATCAGGGGTCAGCGGGCCTACGAGCAGTACTTC; CDR3aa: CAIRGQRAYEQYF
d_gene: TRBD1; abundance: -; j_gene: TRBJ2-1; v_gene: TRBV25-1; CDR3nt: TGTGCCAGCAGTGTGACAGGGGATGAGCAGTTCTTC; CDR3aa: CASSVTGDEQFF
d_gene: -; abundance: -; j_gene: TRBJ2-4; v_gene: TRBV11-2; CDR3nt: TGTGCCAGCAGCTTAGATGGGGGGATTGGCAAAAACATTCAGTACTTC; CDR3aa: CASSLDGGIGKNIQYF
d_gene: -; abundance: few; j_gene: TRBJ2-2; v_gene: TRBV5-1; CDR3nt: TGCGCCAGCAGCTTGTCTAGCCAAGCCGGGGAGCTGTTTTTT; CDR3aa: CASSLSSQAGELFF
d_gene: -; abundance: once; j_gene: TRBJ2-7; v_gene: TRBV14; CDR3nt: TGTGCCAGCAGCCAATCCCGGCGGGACGTCTCCTACGAGCAGTACTTC; CDR3aa: CASSQSRRDVSYEQYF
d_gene: TRBD1; abundance: few; j_gene: TRBJ2-5; v_gene: TRBV19; CDR3nt: TGTGCCAGTTCAGGGACAGGGTCTGAGACCCAGTACTTC; CDR3aa: CASSGTGSETQYF